Each of the 4 T cell receptor beta chains below was sequenced from the same sample in a study of blood T cell repertoires in COVID-19. Here immunoSEQ multiplex PCR was the method, and the copy in TCRdb shows in-frame clones only, minus some. Among roughly 56,000 clones listed, more than 75% were seen once. Material: peripheral blood. The receptors were sampled from a human donor in a cohort sampled during active COVID-19.

The rearrangement uses TRBV27 and TRBJ1-6; no reliable D call. The germline V gene encodes CDR1 MNHEY and CDR2 SMNVEV (reference sequence). The CDR3 runs 14 residues. Trimming cost V 3 bases and J 7 bases, with 10 bases left between them. CDR3 sequence (DNA): TGTGCCAGCAGTTTTCGACGGGGAAATTCACCCCTCCACTTT. Its translation: CASSFRRGNSPLHF.

The chain uses TRBV5-1 and TRBJ2-2; 7 positions match TRBD1. The CDR3 has 15 amino acids. V lost 6 bases, J lost 5 bases, and 10 bases stayed unmatched. Per germline, CDR1 SGHRS and CDR2 YFSETQ. The CDR3 DNA follows: TGCGCCAGCAACCGGGACAGACCTCCAACCGGGGAGCTGTTTTTT. This gives the protein CASNRDRPPTGELFF. Combining the CDR3 with reference TRBV5-1 and TRBJ2-2 gives the whole variable domain KAGVTQTPRYLIKTRGQQVTLSCSPISGHRSVSWYQQTPGQGLQFLFEYFSETQRNKGNFPGRFSGRQFSNSRSEMNVSTLELGDSALYLCASNRDRPPTGELFFGEGSRLTVL.

The rearrangement joins TRBV28 to TRBJ1-6; a weak D match, TRBD1 (5 bases). The CDR3 is made up of 18 amino acids. The germline V gene encodes CDR1 MDHEN and CDR2 SYDVKM. Trimming stripped 2 bases from V and 6 bases from J, with 20 bases between. CDR3 region: CASSLRVQGRTFNSPLHF. CDR3 nucleotides: TGTGCCAGCAGTTTAAGGGTCCAGGGTAGGACCTTTAATTCACCCCTCCACTTT.

The J gene is TRBJ2-4, the V gene TRBV18, with a weak D call TRBD1 (5 bases). Germline V gives CDR1 KGHSH, CDR2 LQKENI. The CDR3 extends over 14 amino acids. Trimming took 5 bases from V and 1 from J, leaving 9 bases between them. Here the CDR3 reads CASSESGAKNIQYF. For the CDR3, the DNA is TGTGCCAGCTCAGAATCAGGGGCCAAAAACATTCAGTACTTC.